Listed below are T cell receptor beta chains from one sample, sequenced in a study of blood T cell repertoires in COVID-19. Using immunoSEQ multiplex PCR, the repertoire was profiled, and TCRdb retains in-frame clones only, with some absent. The repertoire consists of some 290,000 clones, with around 90% occurring once and the leading ten covering approximately 0.98%. Sequenced: peripheral blood. These receptors all stem from a woman aged 35 to 49 with COVID-19, enrolled during active disease. Both conserved end residues are part of each CDR3. A D gene is named only where the DNA matches it firmly. The listing skips clone size in some rows; elsewhere it reads once, few, many or a size class.

CDR3 DNA: TGTGCCAGCAGCTTAGTCCGGGGGGCGAACACTGAAGCTTTCTTT
CDR3 protein: CASSLVRGANTEAFF
D gene: -
clone size: once
J gene: TRBJ1-1
V gene: TRBV7-6

CDR3 DNA: TGTGCCAGCAGCTCCGTTCCCGATGCGCCCCTCCACTTT
CDR3 protein: CASSSVPDAPLHF
D gene: -
clone size: -
J gene: TRBJ1-6
V gene: TRBV9

CDR3 DNA: TGTGCCTGGGCGCAAAATGGCTACACCTTC
CDR3 protein: CAWAQNGYTF
D gene: -
clone size: -
J gene: TRBJ1-2
V gene: TRBV30

CDR3 DNA: TGTGCCAGCAGTTTATACTCCCTCCCTCTGGGGGGTAATGAAAAACTGTTTTTT
CDR3 protein: CASSLYSLPLGGNEKLFF
D gene: -
clone size: -
J gene: TRBJ1-4
V gene: TRBV28

CDR3 DNA: TGTGCCAGCAGCTTAGGGACTAGCGGGAGGGCAGCGACCCAGTACTTC
CDR3 protein: CASSLGTSGRAATQYF
D gene: TRBD2
clone size: -
J gene: TRBJ2-5
V gene: TRBV7-3

CDR3 DNA: TGTGCCAGCAGCCAAGACGGCGTGGGCAGGGCGAAAGATGGCTACACCTTC
CDR3 protein: CASSQDGVGRAKDGYTF
D gene: -
clone size: -
J gene: TRBJ1-2
V gene: TRBV3-1/TRBV3-2

CDR3 DNA: TGTGCCAGCAGTTCCCTCCCGGGACAGGCTAGAGAGACCCAGTACTTC
CDR3 protein: CASSSLPGQARETQYF
D gene: TRBD1
clone size: once
J gene: TRBJ2-5
V gene: TRBV6-2/TRBV6-3

CDR3 DNA: TGCGCCAGCAGCCTCTATTCCAGGGGGGCCTATGGCTACACCTTC
CDR3 protein: CASSLYSRGAYGYTF
D gene: TRBD1
clone size: -
J gene: TRBJ1-2
V gene: TRBV5-1

CDR3 DNA: TGTGCCAGCTCACCGAGGGGGAGCGGCAATCAGCCCCAGCATTTT
CDR3 protein: CASSPRGSGNQPQHF
D gene: -
clone size: few
J gene: TRBJ1-5
V gene: TRBV18

CDR3 DNA: TGCAGCGCCGGACAGGGTAAAAATCAGCCCCAGCATTTT
CDR3 protein: CSAGQGKNQPQHF
D gene: TRBD1
clone size: -
J gene: TRBJ1-5
V gene: TRBV29-1

CDR3 DNA: TGCACCAGCAGCCATGGGACAGACGGCGGGGGCTACACCTTC
CDR3 protein: CTSSHGTDGGGYTF
D gene: -
clone size: -
J gene: TRBJ1-2
V gene: TRBV1

CDR3 DNA: TGTGCCAGCAGTGACCAGGGACAAAGATACGAGCAGTACTTC
CDR3 protein: CASSDQGQRYEQYF
D gene: -
clone size: -
J gene: TRBJ2-7
V gene: TRBV2

CDR3 DNA: TGTGCCTGGAGTGTAAAGGGGGCTGGCAATCAGCCCCAGCATTTT
CDR3 protein: CAWSVKGAGNQPQHF
D gene: TRBD1
clone size: -
J gene: TRBJ1-5
V gene: TRBV30

CDR3 DNA: TGTGCCAGCAGCGCATCGGGGGAGACTGAAGCTTTCTTT
CDR3 protein: CASSASGETEAFF
D gene: -
clone size: -
J gene: TRBJ1-1
V gene: TRBV2

CDR3 DNA: TGCGCCAGCAGCTTGCCAGGACCTCGGGGAGAGACCCAGTACTTC
CDR3 protein: CASSLPGPRGETQYF
D gene: -
clone size: -
J gene: TRBJ2-5
V gene: TRBV5-1

CDR3 DNA: TGTGCCAGCAGCGTAGGCCCATCCGGACAGGGAAAAACTGAAGCTTTCTTT
CDR3 protein: CASSVGPSGQGKTEAFF
D gene: TRBD1
clone size: -
J gene: TRBJ1-1
V gene: TRBV9

CDR3 DNA: TGTGCCAGCAGCCAAGCGGGAGAGCTGTTCTTC
CDR3 protein: CASSQAGELFF
D gene: -
clone size: -
J gene: TRBJ2-1
V gene: TRBV3-1/TRBV3-2

CDR3 DNA: TGTGCCAGCAGCCTACGCGCGGCAGGGCCCGCGGAGACCCAGTACTTC
CDR3 protein: CASSLRAAGPAETQYF
D gene: -
clone size: -
J gene: TRBJ2-5
V gene: TRBV3-1/TRBV3-2

CDR3 DNA: -
CDR3 protein: CASSTSLKGQGAQPQHF
D gene: -
clone size: -
J gene: TRBJ1-5
V gene: TRBV27

CDR3 DNA: TGTGCCAGCAGCCAGCGAAGGGGGATATATGGCTACACCTTC
CDR3 protein: CASSQRRGIYGYTF
D gene: -
clone size: -
J gene: TRBJ1-2
V gene: TRBV11-2

CDR3 DNA: TGTGCCAGCAGCGTAGGGGCCAGGGAGACCCAGTACTTC
CDR3 protein: CASSVGARETQYF
D gene: -
clone size: -
J gene: TRBJ2-5
V gene: TRBV9

CDR3 DNA: TGTGCCAGCATGACAGGGACCCATGCCGGGGAGCTGTTTTTT
CDR3 protein: CASMTGTHAGELFF
D gene: TRBD1
clone size: -
J gene: TRBJ2-2
V gene: TRBV6-6

CDR3 DNA: TGTGCCAGCGGGGCTGCAAAGTTCCTAGGCCTGTTCTTC
CDR3 protein: CASGAAKFLGLFF
D gene: -
clone size: -
J gene: TRBJ2-1
V gene: TRBV9

CDR3 DNA: TGTGCCAGCAGTTTGGGTCACCAGAGGGATGAGCAGTTCTTC
CDR3 protein: CASSLGHQRDEQFF
D gene: -
clone size: -
J gene: TRBJ2-1
V gene: TRBV6-2/TRBV6-3

CDR3 DNA: TGCGCCAGCAGCTCGGAGCGGGCCCCGGGCACTGAAGCTTTCTTT
CDR3 protein: CASSSERAPGTEAFF
D gene: -
clone size: -
J gene: TRBJ1-1
V gene: TRBV5-1

CDR3 DNA: TGTGCCAGTAGTCCAGGACAGGGCTCACCCCTCCACTTT
CDR3 protein: CASSPGQGSPLHF
D gene: TRBD1
clone size: -
J gene: TRBJ1-6
V gene: TRBV19

CDR3 DNA: TGTGCCAGCAGTCAGGCGGGGGCGGCTGAAGCTTTCTTT
CDR3 protein: CASSQAGAAEAFF
D gene: -
clone size: -
J gene: TRBJ1-1
V gene: TRBV9

CDR3 DNA: TGTGCCAGCAGTTATTCCGGGAGGGCCCCAGACGAGCAGTACTTC
CDR3 protein: CASSYSGRAPDEQYF
D gene: TRBD2
clone size: -
J gene: TRBJ2-7
V gene: TRBV28

CDR3 DNA: TGTGCCAGTAGTCTAGTAGCGGGGAATGAGCAGTTCTTC
CDR3 protein: CASSLVAGNEQFF
D gene: TRBD2
clone size: -
J gene: TRBJ2-1
V gene: TRBV19

CDR3 DNA: TGTGCCAGCACCGCCGAGGGACAGGGATCTTTAGGCAATCAGCCCCAGCATTTT
CDR3 protein: CASTAEGQGSLGNQPQHF
D gene: TRBD1
clone size: once
J gene: TRBJ1-5
V gene: TRBV28

CDR3 DNA: TGTGCCAGCAGTTTACTCCTGAAGACAGGGGGCGGAAACACCATATATTTT
CDR3 protein: CASSLLLKTGGGNTIYF
D gene: TRBD1
clone size: once
J gene: TRBJ1-3
V gene: TRBV28

CDR3 DNA: TGTGCCAGCAGCCCTAGGGGAATTCCCGGGGAGCTGTTTTTT
CDR3 protein: CASSPRGIPGELFF
D gene: -
clone size: -
J gene: TRBJ2-2
V gene: TRBV7-9

CDR3 DNA: TGTGCCAGCAGTTTCCAAGCGGGACTAAACAATGAGCAGTTCTTC
CDR3 protein: CASSFQAGLNNEQFF
D gene: TRBD2
clone size: -
J gene: TRBJ2-1
V gene: TRBV27

CDR3 DNA: TGTGCCAGCAGTTACTACCCCCGCGACAGGGCGCAGTACCAGCCCCAGCATTTT
CDR3 protein: CASSYYPRDRAQYQPQHF
D gene: TRBD1
clone size: -
J gene: TRBJ1-5
V gene: TRBV6-2/TRBV6-3

CDR3 DNA: TGCGCCAGCAGCTTGGGACTGTTCAATGAGCAGTTCTTC
CDR3 protein: CASSLGLFNEQFF
D gene: -
clone size: -
J gene: TRBJ2-1
V gene: TRBV5-1

CDR3 DNA: TGTGCCATCAGTGTCGGGGACAGGGACACAGATACGCAGTATTTT
CDR3 protein: CAISVGDRDTDTQYF
D gene: TRBD1
clone size: -
J gene: TRBJ2-3
V gene: TRBV10-3

CDR3 DNA: TGTGCCAGCAGCTTAAGGACAGGGCGGTCTCTGGAGACCCAGTACTTC
CDR3 protein: CASSLRTGRSLETQYF
D gene: TRBD1
clone size: -
J gene: TRBJ2-5
V gene: TRBV11-1

CDR3 DNA: TGTGCCTGGAGTGTCGGCGGGACCATCAATGAGCAGTTCTTC
CDR3 protein: CAWSVGGTINEQFF
D gene: -
clone size: -
J gene: TRBJ2-1
V gene: TRBV30

CDR3 DNA: TGTGCCAGCAGTTTCGCGGACTATGGCTACACCTTC
CDR3 protein: CASSFADYGYTF
D gene: -
clone size: -
J gene: TRBJ1-2
V gene: TRBV28

CDR3 DNA: TGTGCCAGCGGTTACTCAGGAAATCAGCCCCAGCATTTT
CDR3 protein: CASGYSGNQPQHF
D gene: -
clone size: -
J gene: TRBJ1-5
V gene: TRBV3-1/TRBV3-2

CDR3 DNA: TGTGCCAGCAGTACTCCGGGACAGGGACTTAGCGAGCAGTACTTC
CDR3 protein: CASSTPGQGLSEQYF
D gene: TRBD1
clone size: -
J gene: TRBJ2-7
V gene: TRBV6-5

CDR3 DNA: TGTGCCAGCAGCCAAGAAAGACTAGCGGGTTACGAGCAGTACTTC
CDR3 protein: CASSQERLAGYEQYF
D gene: TRBD2
clone size: -
J gene: TRBJ2-7
V gene: TRBV3-1/TRBV3-2

CDR3 DNA: TGTGCCAGCGAGACGGGACAGGGAGATGAAAAACTGTTTTTT
CDR3 protein: CASETGQGDEKLFF
D gene: TRBD1
clone size: -
J gene: TRBJ1-4
V gene: TRBV2

CDR3 DNA: TGCGCCGCGGGAGGGCCCCAGCATTTT
CDR3 protein: CAAGGPQHF
D gene: -
clone size: once
J gene: TRBJ1-5
V gene: TRBV5-1

CDR3 DNA: TGTGCCAGCAGTTTAATGTTCGGTCAGGGGGGAGTTAGTGGGGCCAACGTCCTGACTTTC
CDR3 protein: CASSLMFGQGGVSGANVLTF
D gene: -
clone size: once
J gene: TRBJ2-6
V gene: TRBV27

CDR3 DNA: TGTGCCAGCAGCTTAGGCAGGGGCCTAGATACGCAGTATTTT
CDR3 protein: CASSLGRGLDTQYF
D gene: -
clone size: -
J gene: TRBJ2-3
V gene: TRBV7-2

CDR3 DNA: TGTGCAAGTCGCTACGACAGGGGGCGCTATGGCTACACCTTC
CDR3 protein: CASRYDRGRYGYTF
D gene: -
clone size: -
J gene: TRBJ1-2
V gene: TRBV12-2

CDR3 DNA: TGCGCCAGCAGCCTGGACAGGGGAAACACCATATATTTT
CDR3 protein: CASSLDRGNTIYF
D gene: TRBD1
clone size: -
J gene: TRBJ1-3
V gene: TRBV4-3

CDR3 DNA: TGTGCCACCAGTGATTTGCAGGGGACGGAGCCCCAGCATTTT
CDR3 protein: CATSDLQGTEPQHF
D gene: -
clone size: -
J gene: TRBJ1-5
V gene: TRBV24-1

CDR3 DNA: TGTGCCAGCAGCTTAGTATCCGAGACCCAGTACTTC
CDR3 protein: CASSLVSETQYF
D gene: -
clone size: -
J gene: TRBJ2-5
V gene: TRBV7-2

CDR3 DNA: TGTGCCAGCAGCGCGGCCGGGACAGGGGGCGCAGATACGCAGTATTTT
CDR3 protein: CASSAAGTGGADTQYF
D gene: TRBD1
clone size: once
J gene: TRBJ2-3
V gene: TRBV9

CDR3 DNA: TGCGCCAGCAGCTTGGGGCTAGCGGAAAGCACAGATACGCAGTATTTT
CDR3 protein: CASSLGLAESTDTQYF
D gene: TRBD2
clone size: -
J gene: TRBJ2-3
V gene: TRBV5-1

CDR3 DNA: TGCGCCAGCAGCTTGGCCTCAGTTTACGAGCAGTACTTC
CDR3 protein: CASSLASVYEQYF
D gene: -
clone size: -
J gene: TRBJ2-7
V gene: TRBV5-1

CDR3 DNA: TGTGCCAGCAGTCCCCCAGGAAACACTGAAGCTTTCTTT
CDR3 protein: CASSPPGNTEAFF
D gene: -
clone size: once
J gene: TRBJ1-1
V gene: TRBV28

CDR3 DNA: TGTGCCAGCAGGCCTCAATTCCAGGGGGCGGGTCAGCCCCAGCATTTT
CDR3 protein: CASRPQFQGAGQPQHF
D gene: TRBD1
clone size: -
J gene: TRBJ1-5
V gene: TRBV28

CDR3 DNA: TGTGCCAGTAACCCAGAGGGTCTTAGGCCGGAAGCTTTCTTT
CDR3 protein: CASNPEGLRPEAFF
D gene: -
clone size: -
J gene: TRBJ1-1
V gene: TRBV19

CDR3 DNA: TGCAGCGTGCGGAGTAGGGGGAACACTGAAGCTTTCTTT
CDR3 protein: CSVRSRGNTEAFF
D gene: -
clone size: -
J gene: TRBJ1-1
V gene: TRBV29-1

CDR3 DNA: TGCGCCAGCAGCAGAAAGTACAGGGGCCAGAACACTGAAGCTTTCTTT
CDR3 protein: CASSRKYRGQNTEAFF
D gene: TRBD1
clone size: -
J gene: TRBJ1-1
V gene: TRBV5-1

CDR3 DNA: TGTGCCAGTAGTTGGGCCGGATCTGGAAACACCATATATTTT
CDR3 protein: CASSWAGSGNTIYF
D gene: -
clone size: -
J gene: TRBJ1-3
V gene: TRBV19

CDR3 DNA: TGTGCCAGCAGTTACTCGACTAGCGCCGAGACCCAGTACTTC
CDR3 protein: CASSYSTSAETQYF
D gene: TRBD2
clone size: -
J gene: TRBJ2-5
V gene: TRBV6-2/TRBV6-3